This T cell receptor (beta chain) was found in a study of T cell changes during pregnancy in multiple sclerosis. Generated by immunoSEQ multiplex PCR, the TCRdb table keeps only in-frame clones and is missing some. The sample lists under 85,000 clones; around nine tenths were seen once. The junction had 5 bases not matched to a gene; V was cut back by 6 bases and J by 2 bases. The CDR3 sequence is 14 residues long. The germline V gene has CDR1 SEHNR and CDR2 FQNEAQ (reference sequence). V usage is TRBV7-9 and J usage is TRBJ2-5; 8 bases match TRBD1. Sequences were derived from peripheral blood, sampled in the third trimester of pregnancy. The source of this sequence is a female donor with multiple sclerosis, enrolled in a pregnancy study. The CDR3 reads CASSSTGAQETQYF. The CDR3 nucleotides are TGTGCCAGCAGTTCGACAGGGGCTCAAGAGACCCAGTACTTC. The full variable domain, rest sourced from reference TRBV7-9 and TRBJ2-5, is DTGVSQNPRHKITKRGQNVTFRCDPISEHNRLYWYRQTLGQGPEFLTYFQNEAQLEKSRLLSDRFSAERPKGSFSTLEIQRTEQGDSAMYLCASSSTGAQETQYFGPGTRLLVL.